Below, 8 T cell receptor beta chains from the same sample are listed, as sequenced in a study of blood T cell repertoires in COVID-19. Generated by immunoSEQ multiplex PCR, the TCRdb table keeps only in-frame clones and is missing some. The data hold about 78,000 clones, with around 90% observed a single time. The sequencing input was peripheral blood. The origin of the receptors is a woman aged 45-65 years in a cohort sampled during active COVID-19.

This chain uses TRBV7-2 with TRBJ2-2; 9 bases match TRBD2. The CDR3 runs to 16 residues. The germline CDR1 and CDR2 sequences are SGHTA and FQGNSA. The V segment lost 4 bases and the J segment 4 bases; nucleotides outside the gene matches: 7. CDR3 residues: CASSSAASGTTGELFF. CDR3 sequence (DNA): TGTGCCAGCAGCTCGGCGGCTAGCGGGACCACCGGGGAGCTGTTTTTT.

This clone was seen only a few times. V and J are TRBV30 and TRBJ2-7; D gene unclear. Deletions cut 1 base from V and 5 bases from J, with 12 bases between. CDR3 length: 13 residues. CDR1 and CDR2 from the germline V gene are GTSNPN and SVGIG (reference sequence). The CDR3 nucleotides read TGTGCCTGGAGTGCCCACGCCAGTAACGAGCAGTACTTC. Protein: CAWSAHASNEQYF.

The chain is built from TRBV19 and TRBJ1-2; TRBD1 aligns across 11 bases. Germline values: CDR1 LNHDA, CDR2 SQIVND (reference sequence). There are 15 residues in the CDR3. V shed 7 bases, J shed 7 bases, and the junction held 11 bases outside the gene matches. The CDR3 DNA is TGTGCCAGTACGGTTTATGGACAGGGGGCGAGTGGCTACACCTTC. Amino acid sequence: CASTVYGQGASGYTF.

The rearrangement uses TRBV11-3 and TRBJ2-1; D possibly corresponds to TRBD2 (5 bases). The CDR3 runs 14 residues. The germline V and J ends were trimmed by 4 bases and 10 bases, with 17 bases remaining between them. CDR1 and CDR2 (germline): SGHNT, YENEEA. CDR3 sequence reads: CASSSDSASGEQFF. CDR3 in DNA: TGTGCCAGCAGCTCGGACTCGGCCTCAGGCGAGCAGTTCTTC.

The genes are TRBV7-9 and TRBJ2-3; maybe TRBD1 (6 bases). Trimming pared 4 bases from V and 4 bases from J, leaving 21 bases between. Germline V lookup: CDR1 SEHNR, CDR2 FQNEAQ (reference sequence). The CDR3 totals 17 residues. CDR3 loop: CASSSQQGLPQADTQYF. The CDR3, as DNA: TGTGCCAGCAGCTCTCAACAGGGTCTCCCACAGGCAGATACGCAGTATTTT.

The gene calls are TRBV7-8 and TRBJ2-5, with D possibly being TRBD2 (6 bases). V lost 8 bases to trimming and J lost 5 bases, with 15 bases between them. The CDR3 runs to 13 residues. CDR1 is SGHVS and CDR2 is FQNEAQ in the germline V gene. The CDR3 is CASSPTSWETQYF. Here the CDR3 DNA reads TGTGCCAGCTCCCCGACTAGTTGGGAGACCCAGTACTTC.

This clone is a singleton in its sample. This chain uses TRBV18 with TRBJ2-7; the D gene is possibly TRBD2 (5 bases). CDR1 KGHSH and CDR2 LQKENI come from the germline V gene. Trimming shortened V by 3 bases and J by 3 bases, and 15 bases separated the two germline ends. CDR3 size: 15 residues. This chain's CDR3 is CASSPLTSEDYEQYF. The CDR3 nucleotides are TGTGCCAGCTCACCTCTAACGTCGGAGGACTACGAGCAGTACTTC. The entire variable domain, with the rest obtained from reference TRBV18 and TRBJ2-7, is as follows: NAGVMQNPRHLVRRRGQEARLRCSPMKGHSHVYWYRQLPEEGLKFMVYLQKENIIDESGMPKERFSAEFPKEGPSILRIQQVVRGDSAAYFCASSPLTSEDYEQYFGPGTRLTVT.

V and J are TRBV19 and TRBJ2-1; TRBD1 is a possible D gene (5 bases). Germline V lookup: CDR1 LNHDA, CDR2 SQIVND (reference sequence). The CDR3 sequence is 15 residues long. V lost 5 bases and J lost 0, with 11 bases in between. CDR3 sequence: CASSRKGDSYNEQFF. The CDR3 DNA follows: TGTGCCAGTAGTCGTAAAGGGGACTCCTACAATGAGCAGTTCTTC.